What follows are 21 T cell receptor beta chains derived from one specimen sequenced in a study of blood T cell repertoires in COVID-19. Measured with immunoSEQ multiplex PCR; TCRdb has only the in-frame clones, and not every one. Of a few hundred thousand clones listed, around 89% are singletons. The sample consisted of peripheral blood. The receptors derive from a man aged 25-40 years with acute or convalescent COVID-19.

This clone was seen a single time. The rearrangement uses TRBV28 and TRBJ1-2; no clear D. The V and J ends lost 5 bases and 4 bases respectively, with 14 bases between them. The CDR3 runs 14 residues. Germline V lookup: CDR1 MDHEN, CDR2 SYDVKM. CDR3 protein: CASSLAAIFYGYTF. The CDR3 DNA reads as TGTGCCAGCAGTCTAGCGGCGATTTTCTATGGCTACACCTTC.

This chain links TRBV28 with TRBJ1-1; D possibly corresponds to TRBD1 (6 bases). V was clipped by 4 bases and J by 7 bases, with 10 bases between them. The CDR3 is 12 residues long. The germline CDR1 and CDR2 sequences are MDHEN and SYDVKM. The CDR3 reads CASSYGQFEAFF. CDR3 bases: TGTGCCAGCAGTTACGGACAGTTTGAAGCTTTCTTT.

V and J are TRBV3-1 (or the pseudogene TRBV3-2) and TRBJ1-6; 7 nucleotides match TRBD1. V lost 10 bases to trimming and J lost 7 bases; unmatched junction nucleotides: 7. The CDR3 totals 13 residues. CDR1 is LGHDT, CDR2 YNNKEL, per germline (reference sequence). Here the CDR3 DNA reads TGTGCCACCAGGACAGGCCAAAATTCACCCCTCCACTTT. Translation gives CATRTGQNSPLHF.

V usage is TRBV18 and J usage is TRBJ2-5, with D maybe TRBD1 (5 bases). Trimming shortened V by 1 base and J by 2 bases, and 5 bases separated the two germline ends. The CDR3 has 13 amino acids. The germline V gene encodes CDR1 KGHSH and CDR2 LQKENI. The CDR3 loop is CASSPQGQETQYF. CDR3 nucleotides: TGTGCCAGCTCACCACAGGGGCAAGAGACCCAGTACTTC.

The chain recombines TRBV2 with TRBJ2-7, with D hard to call. The CDR3 covers 10 residues. V was pared by 5 bases and J by 6 bases, with 5 bases between. Germline V gene sequence: CDR1 SNHLY, CDR2 FYNNEI. CDR3: CASSFGEQYF. CDR3 nucleotide sequence: TGTGCCAGCAGTTTCGGCGAGCAGTACTTC.

The rearrangement joins TRBV18 to TRBJ1-1; no clear D. V lost 1 base, J lost 0 bases, and 6 bases lay in between. The CDR3 extends over 14 amino acids. Germline V gene data show CDR1 as KGHSH and CDR2 as LQKENI. The CDR3 coding sequence is TGTGCCAGCTCACCACAGCCTGTGAACACTGAAGCTTTCTTT. Translation: CASSPQPVNTEAFF. Looking up the rest from reference TRBV18 and TRBJ1-1 gives the full variable domain: NAGVMQNPRHLVRRRGQEARLRCSPMKGHSHVYWYRQLPEEGLKFMVYLQKENIIDESGMPKERFSAEFPKEGPSILRIQQVVRGDSAAYFCASSPQPVNTEAFFGQGTRLTVV.

The chain links TRBV6-5 to TRBJ2-1; possible D gene TRBD2, 6 bases. From germline, CDR1 is MNHEY and CDR2 SVGAGI. The CDR3 is 13 amino acids. The V end was cut by 6 bases, the J end by 6 bases, with 12 bases between. CDR3 loop: CASRREQVNEQFF. As DNA, the CDR3 is TGTGCCAGCAGACGGGAGCAAGTCAATGAGCAGTTCTTC.

This chain connects TRBV29-1 to TRBJ2-7; TRBD2 agrees at 8 bases. The CDR3 spans 14 residues. V gave up 3 bases and J gave up 3 bases; unmatched junction bases: 7. Germline assignment: CDR1 SQVTM and CDR2 ANQGSEA. CDR3 bases: TGCAGCGTTGATGTGGGCGGGGGGCTCTACGAGCAGTACTTC. Translating gives CSVDVGGGLYEQYF.

The genes are TRBV10-3 and TRBJ1-6; TRBD1 aligns across 9 bases. This CDR3 has 15 residues. After removal of 5 bases from V and 10 bases from J, the junction contained 9 bases not matched to a gene. Germline CDR1 reads ENHRY; CDR2 reads SYGVKD. In nucleotides, the CDR3 is TGTGCCATCAGTCCGGGACAGGGACGGGACTCACCCCTCCACTTT. Residues: CAISPGQGRDSPLHF.

The chain links TRBV18 to TRBJ2-3; the match to TRBD1 covers 7 bases. Per germline, CDR1 KGHSH and CDR2 LQKENI. This CDR3 comprises 14 residues. V shed 2 bases and J 4 bases; nucleotides not matched to a gene: 3. The CDR3 region is CASSPETGSDTQYF. The CDR3 DNA reads TGTGCCAGCTCACCAGAGACAGGGTCAGATACGCAGTATTTT. Combining the CDR3 with reference TRBV18 and TRBJ2-3 gives the whole variable domain NAGVMQNPRHLVRRRGQEARLRCSPMKGHSHVYWYRQLPEEGLKFMVYLQKENIIDESGMPKERFSAEFPKEGPSILRIQQVVRGDSAAYFCASSPETGSDTQYFGPGTRLTVL.

This clone was counted a single time. V and J are TRBV27 and TRBJ2-3; 7 nucleotides match TRBD1. The germline gives CDR1 MNHEY, CDR2 SMNVEV (reference sequence). The CDR3 length is 14 residues. Unmatched junction bases numbered 3, after V lost 6 bases and J lost 0 bases. The DNA of the CDR3 is TGTGCCAGCAGCTGGGGACAGAGCACAGATACGCAGTATTTT. Amino acid sequence: CASSWGQSTDTQYF.

The chain employs TRBV4-1 and TRBJ2-5, with D possibly matching TRBD1 (5 bases). Trimming left V 0 bases short and J 5 bases short, with 16 bases between. The V gene's germline CDR1 is MGHRA and CDR2 YSYEKL. This CDR3 is built from 16 residues. CDR3 loop: CASSQDPGHLPETQYF. DNA for the CDR3: TGCGCCAGCAGCCAAGACCCCGGACATCTCCCGGAGACCCAGTACTTC.

The chain couples TRBV24-1 to TRBJ2-7; TRBD1 might be the D (6 bases). V was pared by 5 bases and J by 5 bases, with 12 bases between. Germline V gives CDR1 KGHDR, CDR2 SFDVKD. This CDR3 is built from 13 residues. Written as DNA, the CDR3 is TGTGCCACCAGTGGGAACAGGGAAAACGAGCAGTACTTC. Amino acids: CATSGNRENEQYF.

The chain carries TRBV27 and TRBJ1-5, with a possible D match to TRBD1 (5 bases). Germline V lookup: CDR1 MNHEY, CDR2 SMNVEV (reference sequence). The ends were cut back, 8 bases at V and 4 bases at J, with 15 bases in the middle. The CDR3 has 14 amino acids. Here the CDR3 DNA reads TGTGCCAGCTCTGTGGGGGGTTGGAATCAGCCCCAGCATTTT. As protein: CASSVGGWNQPQHF.

This chain uses TRBV5-1 with TRBJ1-2; no clear D gene. The ends were cut back, 0 bases at V and 4 bases at J, with 13 bases in the middle. Germline V CDR1 and CDR2: SGHRS, YFSETQ. The CDR3 sequence is 15 residues long. This CDR3 reads CASSLAAGGSYGYTF. CDR3 in DNA: TGCGCCAGCAGCTTGGCCGCGGGAGGGAGCTATGGCTACACCTTC.

The V call is TRBV5-6, the J call TRBJ1-2, with 7 nucleotides matching TRBD1. Germline V gene sequence: CDR1 SGHDT, CDR2 YYEEEE. The CDR3 spans 13 residues. V dropped 4 bases and J dropped 7; count of bases not matched to a gene: 7. In DNA, the CDR3 is TGTGCCAGCAGCCTCGACAGGGCGGGTGGCTACACCTTC. Protein sequence: CASSLDRAGGYTF. Full variable domain (remainder filled in from reference TRBV5-6 and TRBJ1-2): DAGVTQSPTHLIKTRGQQVTLRCSPKSGHDTVSWYQQALGQGPQFIFQYYEEEERQRGNFPDRFSGHQFPNYSSELNVNALLLGDSALYLCASSLDRAGGYTFGSGTRLTVV.

A remark on this clone: It is unclear where the CDR3 begins or ends on the DNA, so no DNA is shown, and the CDR3 is as TCRdb lists it. The chain links TRBV21-1 to TRBJ1-5. TRBV21-1 is given as a pseudogene. 18 amino acids form the CDR3, both terminal residues included. The CDR3 loop reads CASSIWAGGSYSNQPQHF.

The chain carries TRBV27 and TRBJ1-6, with D unresolved. CDR3 length: 17 residues. V was clipped by 5 bases and J by 0 bases, with 14 bases between them. CDR1 and CDR2 from the germline V gene are MNHEY and SMNVEV (reference sequence). CDR3 in DNA: TGTGCCAGCAGTCCGCGCCCAAAAAGCTCCTATAATTCACCCCTCCACTTT. Protein sequence: CASSPRPKSSYNSPLHF.

The chain couples TRBV6-4 to TRBJ2-7, with D maybe TRBD1 (5 bases). The CDR3 contains 13 residues. CDR1 is MRHNA and CDR2 is SNTAGT in the germline V gene. Trimming took 2 bases from V and 2 from J, leaving 7 bases between them. In DNA, the CDR3 is TGTGCCAGCAGTGACCGGACACCCTACGAGCAGTACTTC. It codes for CASSDRTPYEQYF.

The chain has TRBV19 and TRBJ2-2; TRBD1 matches 7 bases. The CDR3 totals 16 residues. With V trimmed by 10 bases and J by 7 bases, 18 bases remained unmatched. Looked up from germline, CDR1 is LNHDA and CDR2 is SQIVND (reference sequence). The CDR3 DNA follows: TGTGCCATCCAGAGCGGAGAGGGGGCGCTCGGCGGGGAGCTGTTTTTT. It encodes CAIQSGEGALGGELFF.

This clone was counted a single time. The chain recombines TRBV5-1 with TRBJ1-6; 8 bases align to TRBD1. Per germline, CDR1 SGHRS and CDR2 YFSETQ. Trimming cost V 2 bases and J 7 bases; bases outside gene matches: 2. The CDR3 spans 14 residues. CDR3 sequence: CASSLTGGNSPLHF. CDR3 bases: TGCGCCAGCAGCTTAACAGGGGGAAATTCACCCCTCCACTTT. Variable domain in full (rest from reference TRBV5-1 and TRBJ1-6): KAGVTQTPRYLIKTRGQQVTLSCSPISGHRSVSWYQQTPGQGLQFLFEYFSETQRNKGNFPGRFSGRQFSNSRSEMNVSTLELGDSALYLCASSLTGGNSPLHFGNGTRLTVT.